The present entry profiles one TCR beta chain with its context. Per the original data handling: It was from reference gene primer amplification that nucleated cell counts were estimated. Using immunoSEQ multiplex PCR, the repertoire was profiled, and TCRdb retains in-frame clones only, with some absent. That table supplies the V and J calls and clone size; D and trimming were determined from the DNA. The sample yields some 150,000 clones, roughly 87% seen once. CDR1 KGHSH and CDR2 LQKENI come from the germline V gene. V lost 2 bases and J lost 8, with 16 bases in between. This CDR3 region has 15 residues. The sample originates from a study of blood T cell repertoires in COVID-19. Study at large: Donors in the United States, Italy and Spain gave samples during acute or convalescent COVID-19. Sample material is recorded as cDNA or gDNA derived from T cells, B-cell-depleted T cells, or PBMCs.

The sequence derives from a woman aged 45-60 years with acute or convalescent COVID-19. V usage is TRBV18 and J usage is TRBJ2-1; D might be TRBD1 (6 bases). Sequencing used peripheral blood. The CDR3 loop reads CASSPRRTEGDEQFF. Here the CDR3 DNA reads TGTGCCAGCTCACCAAGACGGACAGAAGGCGATGAGCAGTTCTTC.